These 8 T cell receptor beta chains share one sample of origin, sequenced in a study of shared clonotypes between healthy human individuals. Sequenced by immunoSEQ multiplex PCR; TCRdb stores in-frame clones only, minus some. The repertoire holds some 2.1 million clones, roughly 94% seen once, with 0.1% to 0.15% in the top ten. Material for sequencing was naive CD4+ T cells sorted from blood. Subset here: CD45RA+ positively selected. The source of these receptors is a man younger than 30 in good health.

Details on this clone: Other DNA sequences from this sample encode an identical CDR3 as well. The CDR3 protein is CASSPMGQGNSPLHF. DNA for the CDR3: TGTGCCAGCTCACCAATGGGACAGGGCAATTCACCCCTCCACTTT. The chain combines TRBV18 with TRBJ1-6, with 9 nucleotides matching TRBD1. The trim removed 2 bases at V and 7 bases at J, leaving 3 bases unmatched. The CDR3 consists of 15 residues. Germline assignment: CDR1 KGHSH and CDR2 LQKENI.

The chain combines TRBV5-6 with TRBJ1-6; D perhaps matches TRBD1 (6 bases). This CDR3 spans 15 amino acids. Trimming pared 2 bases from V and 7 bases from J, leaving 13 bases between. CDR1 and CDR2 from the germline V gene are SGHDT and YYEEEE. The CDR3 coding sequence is TGTGCCAGCAGCTTTTACAGGGTGAGGAATTCACCCCTCCACTTT. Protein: CASSFYRVRNSPLHF.

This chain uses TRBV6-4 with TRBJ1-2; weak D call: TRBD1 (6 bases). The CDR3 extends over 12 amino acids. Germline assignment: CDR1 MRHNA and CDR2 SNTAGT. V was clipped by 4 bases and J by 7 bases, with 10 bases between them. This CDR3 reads CASSARGGGYTF. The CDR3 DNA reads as TGTGCCAGCAGTGCCAGGGGAGGTGGCTACACCTTC.

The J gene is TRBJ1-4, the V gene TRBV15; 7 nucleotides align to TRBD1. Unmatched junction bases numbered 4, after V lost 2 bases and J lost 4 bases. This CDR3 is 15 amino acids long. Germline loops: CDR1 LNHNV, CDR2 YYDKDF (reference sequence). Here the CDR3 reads CATSRSGQLNEKLFF. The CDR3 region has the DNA TGTGCCACCAGCAGATCGGGACAGCTTAATGAAAAACTGTTTTTT.

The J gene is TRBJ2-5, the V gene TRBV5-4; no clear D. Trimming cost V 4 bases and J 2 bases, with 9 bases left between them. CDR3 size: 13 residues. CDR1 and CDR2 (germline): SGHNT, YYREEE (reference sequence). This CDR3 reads CASSNGNQETQYF. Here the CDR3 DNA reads TGTGCCAGCAGCAATGGAAATCAAGAGACCCAGTACTTC. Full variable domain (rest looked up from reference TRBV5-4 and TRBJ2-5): ETGVTQSPTHLIKTRGQQVTLRCSSQSGHNTVSWYQQALGQGPQFIFQYYREEENGRGNFPPRFSGLQFPNYSSELNVNALELDDSALYLCASSNGNQETQYFGPGTRLLVL.

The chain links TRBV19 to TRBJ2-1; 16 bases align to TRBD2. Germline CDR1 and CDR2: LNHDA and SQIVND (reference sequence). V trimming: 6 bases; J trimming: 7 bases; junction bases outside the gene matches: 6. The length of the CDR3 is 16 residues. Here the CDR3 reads CASRSLGLAGGNEQFF. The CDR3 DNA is TGTGCCAGTAGATCTCTGGGACTAGCGGGAGGGAATGAGCAGTTCTTC.

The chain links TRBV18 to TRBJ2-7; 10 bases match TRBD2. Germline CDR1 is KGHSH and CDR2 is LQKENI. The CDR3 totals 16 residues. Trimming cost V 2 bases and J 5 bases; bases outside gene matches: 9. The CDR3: CASSPLLAGVRDEQYF. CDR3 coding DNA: TGTGCCAGCTCACCATTGCTAGCGGGGGTTCGGGACGAGCAGTACTTC.

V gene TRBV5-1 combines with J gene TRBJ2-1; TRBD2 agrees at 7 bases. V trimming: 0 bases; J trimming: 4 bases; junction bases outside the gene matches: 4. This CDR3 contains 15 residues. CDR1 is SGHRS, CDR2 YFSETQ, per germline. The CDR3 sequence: CASSLEDGRYNEQFF. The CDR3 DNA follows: TGCGCCAGCAGCTTGGAGGACGGGAGGTACAATGAGCAGTTCTTC.